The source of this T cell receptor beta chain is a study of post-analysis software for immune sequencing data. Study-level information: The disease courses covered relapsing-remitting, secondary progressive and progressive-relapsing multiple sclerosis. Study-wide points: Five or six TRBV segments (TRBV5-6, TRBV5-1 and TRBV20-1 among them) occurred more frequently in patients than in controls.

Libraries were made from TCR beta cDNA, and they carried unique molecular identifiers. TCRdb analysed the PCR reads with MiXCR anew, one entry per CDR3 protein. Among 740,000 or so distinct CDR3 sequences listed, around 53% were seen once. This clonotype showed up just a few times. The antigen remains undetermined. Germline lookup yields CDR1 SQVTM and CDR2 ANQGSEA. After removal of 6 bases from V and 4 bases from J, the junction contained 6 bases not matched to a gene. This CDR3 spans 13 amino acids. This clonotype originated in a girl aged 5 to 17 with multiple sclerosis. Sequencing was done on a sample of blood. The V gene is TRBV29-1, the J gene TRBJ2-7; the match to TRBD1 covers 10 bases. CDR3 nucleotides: TGCAGCGTAGCGGGACAGGGGATGTACGAGCAGTACTTC. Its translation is CSVAGQGMYEQYF.